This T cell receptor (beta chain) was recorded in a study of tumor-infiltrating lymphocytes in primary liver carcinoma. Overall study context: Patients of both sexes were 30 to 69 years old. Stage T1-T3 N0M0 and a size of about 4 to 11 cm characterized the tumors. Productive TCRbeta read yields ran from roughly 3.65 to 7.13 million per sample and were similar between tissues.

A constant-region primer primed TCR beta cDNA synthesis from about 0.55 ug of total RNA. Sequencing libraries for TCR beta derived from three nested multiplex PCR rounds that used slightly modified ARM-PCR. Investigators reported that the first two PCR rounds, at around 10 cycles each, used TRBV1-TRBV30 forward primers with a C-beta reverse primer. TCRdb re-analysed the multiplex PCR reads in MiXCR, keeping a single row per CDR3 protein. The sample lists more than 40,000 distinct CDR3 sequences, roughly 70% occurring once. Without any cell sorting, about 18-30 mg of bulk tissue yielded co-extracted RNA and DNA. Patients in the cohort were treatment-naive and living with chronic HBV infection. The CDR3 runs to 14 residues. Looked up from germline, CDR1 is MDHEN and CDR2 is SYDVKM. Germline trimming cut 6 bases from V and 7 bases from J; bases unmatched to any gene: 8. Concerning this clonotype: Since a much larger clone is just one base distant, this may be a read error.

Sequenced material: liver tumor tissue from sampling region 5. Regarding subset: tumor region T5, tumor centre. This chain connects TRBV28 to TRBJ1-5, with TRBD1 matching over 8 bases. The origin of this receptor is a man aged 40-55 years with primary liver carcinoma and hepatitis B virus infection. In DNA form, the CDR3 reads TGTGCCAGCAGCGCAGGGGGCATGAGACAGCCCCAGCATTTT. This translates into CASSAGGMRQPQHF.